This TCR beta chain was recorded in a study of T cell responses to AZD1222 COVID-19 vaccine. As for the study in general: Samples with a second dose at about 4 or about 12 weeks were pooled together.

The study's findings and limits: Clonal diversity was possibly underestimated, and the donors were mostly white British, with more females. The study reported that nearly half of spike-specific TCRs target unmutated variant regions.

This CDR3 region has 14 residues. CDR1 is MNHEY, CDR2 SVGAGI, per germline. With 6 bases clipped from V and 5 bases from J, the junction kept 3 bases outside the gene matches. This clone was seen a handful of times. The antigen remains undetermined. TCRdb's table, derived via immunoSEQ multiplex PCR, lists solely in-frame clones and lacks some. The top ten hold about 5.5% of the sample, which has approximately 140,000 clones, approximately 90% seen once. The sequences come from peripheral blood, collected on day 0 of AZD1222 vaccination. This TCR was sampled from an adult in good health. V is TRBV6-5 and J is TRBJ2-5, with TRBD2 identical over 13 bases. The CDR3 spells CASRGLAGSETQYF. In DNA form, the CDR3 reads TGTGCCAGCAGGGGACTAGCGGGATCTGAGACCCAGTACTTC.